The clone carrying this T cell receptor beta chain was observed a few times. Trimming pared 3 bases from V and 0 bases from J, leaving 6 bases between. The CDR3 is made up of 15 amino acids. This sample was included in a study of blood T cells in healthy people across ages. Study information: T cells yielded about one barcoded beta molecule per two cells through template switching.

Together with a sample-barcoded 5' primer, a J-beta primer mix was included in a second PCR lasting roughly 6 to 12 cycles. TCRdb re-derived calls from the 5' RACE reads in MiXCR, one entry per CDR3 protein. The sample lists 600,000 to 800,000 distinct CDR3 sequences, 52% seen once, with about 13% in the top ten. Sequencing used blood. The chain is built from TRBV12-3 or TRBV12-4 and TRBJ1-6; unclear D gene. This TCR came from a woman of 80 years or more in good health. In DNA, the CDR3 is TGTGCCAGCAGTTTCGAGAGCTCCTATAATTCACCCCTCCACTTT. The encoded protein is CASSFESSYNSPLHF.